This TCR beta chain was identified during a study of regulatory T cells in long-lasting Graves disease. For TCR beta, libraries came from iRepertoire HTBI primers and Arm-PCR of CDR3 regions. TCRdb reprocessed the multiplex PCR reads via MiXCR and lists one record per CDR3 protein. The sample carries about 470,000 distinct CDR3 sequences, 20% to 25% recorded once. Notes on this clonotype: No antigen is known for it.

Regarding time point: persistent/refractory GD, antithyroid drugs over 5 years with positive TRAb. The TCR library used RNA extracted from PBMCs. Per American Thyroid Association guidelines, Graves' disease was diagnosed. CDR3 size: 8 residues. V lost 1 base, J lost 9 bases, and 0 bases lay in between. Germline V gene data show CDR1 as DFQATT and CDR2 as SNEGSKA (reference sequence). Overall study findings and caveats: Compared with new cases, persistent Graves' patients showed reduced TCR diversity. TRBV28, TRBJ1-2 and TRBJ2-5 emerged as the favored segments in persistent disease. Whereas more than 950 public clonotypes were shared by new patients, persistent patients shared more, at some 2,500.

The chain couples TRBV20-1 to TRBJ1-2; no clear D gene. This clonotype originated in a female donor with Graves disease. Specimen: peripheral blood mononuclear cells (PBMCs), collected when the disease was refractory, from a patient treated with antithyroid drugs. In DNA, the CDR3 is TGCAGTGCTAGAGGCTACACCTTC. As protein: CSARGYTF.